These 32 T cell receptor beta chains share one sample of origin, sequenced in a study of blood T cell repertoires in COVID-19. TCRdb keeps only in-frame clones here, not all; method: immunoSEQ multiplex PCR. The sample includes about 150,000 clones, around 74% seen only once; the top ten take 3% to 4.5%. Sequenced input: peripheral blood. These receptors were collected from a woman of 80 years or more with acute or convalescent COVID-19.

A few counts support this clone. The chain employs TRBV5-4 and TRBJ1-4; 7 nucleotides match TRBD1. This CDR3 contains 13 residues. The germline CDR1 and CDR2 sequences are SGHNT and YYREEE (reference sequence). Unmatched junction bases numbered 3, after V lost 4 bases and J lost 6 bases. Written as DNA, the CDR3 is TGTGCCAGCAGCCCCGGGACAGATGAAAAACTGTTTTTT. Encoded protein: CASSPGTDEKLFF.

V usage is TRBV9 and J usage is TRBJ2-1; 8 bases map to TRBD2. The CDR3 spans 17 residues. V lost 2 bases to trimming and J lost 2 bases; unmatched junction nucleotides: 9. The germline V gene has CDR1 SGDLS and CDR2 YYNGEE. The CDR3 protein is CASSVEDTGGPYNEQFF. DNA of the CDR3: TGTGCCAGCAGCGTCGAAGATACGGGAGGGCCCTACAATGAGCAGTTCTTC.

V and J are TRBV19 and TRBJ1-4; D gene ambiguous. The ends were cut back, 1 base at V and 8 bases at J, with 14 bases in the middle. The germline V gene has CDR1 LNHDA and CDR2 SQIVND (reference sequence). This CDR3 is built from 15 residues. This chain's CDR3 is CASSIGGRFEEKLFF. CDR3 sequence (DNA): TGTGCCAGTAGTATAGGAGGGAGGTTCGAGGAAAAACTGTTTTTT.

The gene calls are TRBV24-1 and TRBJ1-3; D gene ambiguous. Germline CDR1 KGHDR, CDR2 SFDVKD. V gave up 0 bases and J gave up 2 bases, with 7 bases separating them. The CDR3 runs to 15 residues. CDR3 amino acids: CATSDLRQAGNTIYF. In DNA form, the CDR3 reads TGTGCCACCAGTGATTTGCGCCAGGCTGGAAACACCATATATTTT.

The gene calls are TRBV2 and TRBJ2-5, with D possibly being TRBD1 (5 bases). V dropped 2 bases and J dropped 2 bases, with 6 bases sitting between them. The CDR3 covers 13 residues. Per the germline V gene, CDR1 is SNHLY and CDR2 is FYNNEI. CDR3 in amino acids: CASSENRQETQYF. The CDR3 coding sequence is TGTGCCAGCAGTGAAAACAGGCAAGAGACCCAGTACTTC.

V gene TRBV28 combines with J gene TRBJ1-3; 8 nucleotides align to TRBD1. CDR1 MDHEN and CDR2 SYDVKM come from the germline V gene. V lost 6 bases and J lost 6; bases outside the gene matches: 16. CDR3 size: 17 residues. For the CDR3, the DNA is TGTGCCAGCAGCCCTGCTTCGACAGGGGAGGAGGAAAACACCATATATTTT. Translating gives CASSPASTGEEENTIYF.

The chain recombines TRBV10-3 with TRBJ1-1; the D gene is possibly TRBD1 (6 bases). Trimming removed 5 bases from V and 6 bases from J, with 13 bases in between. Germline V gene data show CDR1 as ENHRY and CDR2 as SYGVKD. The CDR3 length is 13 residues. CDR3 residues: CAISKQGSPEAFF. The DNA for the CDR3 is TGTGCCATCAGTAAACAGGGCTCCCCTGAAGCTTTCTTT.

V usage is TRBV2 and J usage is TRBJ2-2; D unresolved. Germline V lookup: CDR1 SNHLY, CDR2 FYNNEI. Trimming removed 5 bases at V and 6 bases at J, with 13 bases between. The CDR3 length is 14 residues. This CDR3 is CASSPEGVAGELFF. The CDR3 DNA is TGTGCCAGCAGTCCTGAAGGAGTTGCCGGGGAGCTGTTTTTT.

The chain uses TRBV5-8 and TRBJ1-1, with a possible D match to TRBD1 (5 bases). Per the germline V gene, CDR1 is SGHTS and CDR2 is YDEGEE. This CDR3 region has 14 residues. Trimming stripped 0 bases from V and 5 bases from J, with 11 bases between. CDR3 region: CASSLEWQGTEAFF. DNA of the CDR3: TGTGCCAGCAGCTTGGAATGGCAGGGAACTGAAGCTTTCTTT.

The chain links TRBV5-1 to TRBJ1-1; TRBD1 matches at 7 bases. The CDR3 has 14 residues. Losses at the gene ends were 6 bases for V and 2 bases for J; bases not matched to a gene: 7. CDR1 is SGHRS, CDR2 YFSETQ, per germline. For the CDR3, the DNA is TGCGCCAGCACAAGACAGGGAACTAACACTGAAGCTTTCTTT. It is translated as CASTRQGTNTEAFF.

The CDR3 DNA sequence: TGTGCCAGCAGCCAAAGGGACAGGGGGCGGACTAATGAAAAACTGTTTTTT. Translating it yields CASSQRDRGRTNEKLFF. The chain joins TRBV3-1 (or the pseudogene TRBV3-2) to TRBJ1-4; TRBD1 agrees at 12 bases. V was clipped by 2 bases and J by 2 bases; unmatched bases: 3. Germline assignment: CDR1 LGHDT and CDR2 YNNKEL (reference sequence). This CDR3 is built from 17 residues.

The chain uses TRBV6-2 or TRBV6-3 and TRBJ1-1; TRBD1 matches at 7 bases. CDR1 and CDR2 from the germline V gene are MNHEY and SVGEGT. The CDR3 extends over 14 amino acids. V was pared by 10 bases and J by 6 bases, with 14 bases of the junction left unmatched. Here the CDR3 reads CATTPRDRRAEAFF. The DNA for the CDR3 is TGTGCCACCACCCCCCGGGACAGACGTGCTGAAGCTTTCTTT.

The rearrangement uses TRBV19 and TRBJ1-4, with a weak D call TRBD1 (5 bases). Germline loops: CDR1 LNHDA, CDR2 SQIVND (reference sequence). Trimming took off 3 bases at V and 5 bases at J, with 19 bases between the two ends. This CDR3 is 17 amino acids long. The CDR3 bases are TGTGCCAGTAGTATCCGCGTAATGGCAGACAGAAATGAAAAACTGTTTTTT. Amino acids: CASSIRVMADRNEKLFF.

This chain connects TRBV9 to TRBJ1-5; D is undetermined. The CDR3 runs 15 residues. The V gene lost 4 bases and the J gene lost 2 bases, with 13 bases spanning the gap. Germline V CDR1 and CDR2: SGDLS, YYNGEE. The CDR3 sequence is CASSPGSGRNQPQHF. The DNA for the CDR3 is TGTGCCAGCAGCCCGGGGAGTGGTCGCAATCAGCCCCAGCATTTT. The variable domain in full, completed from reference TRBV9 and TRBJ1-5, reads DSGVTQTPKHLITATGQRVTLRCSPRSGDLSVYWYQQSLDQGLQFLIQYYNGEERAKGNILERFSAQQFPDLHSELNLSSLELGDSALYFCASSPGSGRNQPQHFGDGTRLSIL.

The V gene is TRBV3-1 (or the pseudogene TRBV3-2), the J gene TRBJ1-5; 7 bases agree with TRBD1. The ends lost 1 base at V and 3 bases at J; junction bases unmatched: 3. The germline V gene has CDR1 LGHDT and CDR2 YNNKEL (reference sequence). This CDR3 spans 15 amino acids. The CDR3 DNA reads as TGTGCCAGCAGCCAAGGGGACAGACTCAATCAGCCCCAGCATTTT. Translating it yields CASSQGDRLNQPQHF.

This clone was seen only a few times. V usage is TRBV24-1 and J usage is TRBJ1-2, with D possibly being TRBD1 (5 bases). V lost 2 bases, J lost 1 base, and 7 bases lay in between. Germline assignment: CDR1 KGHDR and CDR2 SFDVKD. The CDR3 has 14 amino acids. The CDR3 DNA reads as TGTGCCACCAGTGATTCCGACAGTAACTATGGCTACACCTTC. It codes for CATSDSDSNYGYTF.

This chain connects TRBV2 to TRBJ2-1, with no clear D. V lost 6 bases, J lost 12 bases, and 18 bases lay in between. CDR1 and CDR2 from the germline V gene are SNHLY and FYNNEI. This CDR3 region has 13 residues. The CDR3 spells CASRAASGYRQFF. The CDR3 region has the DNA TGTGCCAGCAGAGCTGCCTCGGGTTATAGGCAGTTCTTC.

Details on this clone: The junction does not match germline at one end; this may be a read error. The chain joins TRBV4-2 to TRBJ2-7, with TRBD2 identical over 8 bases. Germline assignment: CDR1 LGHNA and CDR2 YNFKEQ. The CDR3 has 15 residues. CDR3 DNA: TGTGCCAGCAGCAAAGAGGGTAGCGGGGACTACGAGCAGTACTTC. This encodes CASSKEGSGDYEQYF.

The J gene is TRBJ2-2, the V gene TRBV11-2; no clear D. The CDR3 covers 15 residues. V was pared by 1 base and J by 6 bases, with 12 bases between. Germline-derived CDR1 and CDR2 are SGHAT and FQNNGV. CDR3 residues: CASSLALLASGELFF. CDR3 sequence (DNA): TGTGCCAGCAGCTTAGCCCTCTTGGCATCCGGGGAGCTGTTTTTT.

This clone is a singleton in its sample. V usage is TRBV25-1 and J usage is TRBJ1-5; 7 nucleotides match TRBD1. The CDR3 covers 13 residues. In germline, CDR1 is MGHDK, CDR2 SYGVNS. Losses at the gene ends were 6 bases for V and 5 bases for J; bases not matched to a gene: 4. DNA of the CDR3: TGTGCCAGCAGCAGGACAGGTGATCAGCCCCAGCATTTT. Protein sequence: CASSRTGDQPQHF. Full variable domain (remainder filled in from reference TRBV25-1 and TRBJ1-5): EADIYQTPRYLVIGTGKKITLECSQTMGHDKMYWYQQDPGMELHLIHYSYGVNSTEKGDLSSESTVSRIRTEHFPLTLESARPSHTSQYLCASSRTGDQPQHFGDGTRLSIL.

This clone was seen a handful of times. The chain has TRBV7-6 and TRBJ1-4; D may be TRBD1 (5 bases). Germline V lookup: CDR1 SGHVS, CDR2 FNYEAQ. Trimming stripped 5 bases from V and 10 bases from J, with 23 bases between. The CDR3 extends over 16 amino acids. The CDR3 DNA sequence: TGTGCCAGCAGCGGGACTCCCGGGGACGACGAAGGAAAACTGTTTTTT. This translates into CASSGTPGDDEGKLFF.

The genes are TRBV4-2 and TRBJ2-3, with D unclear. The V and J ends lost 1 base and 2 bases respectively, with 10 bases between them. Germline values: CDR1 LGHNA, CDR2 YNFKEQ. This CDR3 comprises 15 residues. CDR3 in DNA: TGTGCCAGCAGCCAAGGGAGTCGCGCCACAGATACGCAGTATTTT. This codes for CASSQGSRATDTQYF.

This clone showed up just a few times. The chain links TRBV7-3 to TRBJ2-1; D possibly corresponds to TRBD1 (6 bases). V dropped 1 base and J dropped 8 bases, with 9 bases sitting between them. CDR3 length: 13 amino acids. Germline V CDR1 and CDR2: SGHTA, FQGTGA. Written as DNA, the CDR3 is TGTGCCAGCAGCTTAAGAAGACAGGATGAGCAGTTCTTC. Translated: CASSLRRQDEQFF.

The gene calls are TRBV5-1 and TRBJ2-7; 8 nucleotides match TRBD1. The germline V gene encodes CDR1 SGHRS and CDR2 YFSETQ. The CDR3 spans 16 residues. V shed 5 bases, J shed 1 base, and the junction held 11 bases outside the gene matches. CDR3 DNA: TGCGCCAGCAGTTTAAAGACAGGGGTCGTTTCCTACGAGCAGTACTTC. Translation: CASSLKTGVVSYEQYF.

This chain connects TRBV29-1 to TRBJ2-7; 7 bases map to TRBD1. The junction had 6 bases not matched to a gene; V was cut back by 4 bases and J by 6 bases. Germline V gives CDR1 SQVTM, CDR2 ANQGSEA. The CDR3 has 12 amino acids. The CDR3 DNA is TGCAGCGTTGGGTGGACAGGACGCGAGCAGTACTTC. Translating gives CSVGWTGREQYF.

The rearrangement uses TRBV7-2 and TRBJ2-1; 7 bases are shared with TRBD2. Trimming took 4 bases from V and 8 from J; bases not matched to a gene: 11. The CDR3 spans 15 residues. Germline V gives CDR1 SGHTA, CDR2 FQGNSA. The CDR3 protein is CASSSRAGTNHEQFF. In DNA, the CDR3 is TGTGCCAGCAGCTCTAGAGCCGGGACTAACCATGAGCAGTTCTTC.

The rearrangement uses TRBV18 and TRBJ1-1; TRBD1 is a possible D gene (6 bases). The V end lost 3 bases, the J end lost 3 bases, and 8 bases lay between the germline ends. Per the germline V gene, CDR1 is KGHSH and CDR2 is LQKENI. The CDR3 covers 13 residues. The chain's CDR3 is CASSPRQDTEAFF. CDR3 nucleotide sequence: TGTGCCAGCTCACCTCGACAGGACACTGAAGCTTTCTTT.

This chain connects TRBV29-1 to TRBJ2-3; D call uncertain. The V end lost 3 bases, the J end lost 2 bases, and 12 bases lay between the germline ends. Germline lookup yields CDR1 SQVTM and CDR2 ANQGSEA. The CDR3 spans 14 residues. The CDR3 sequence is CSVDGPTATDTQYF. The CDR3 region has the DNA TGCAGCGTTGATGGTCCTACCGCCACAGATACGCAGTATTTT.

For the CDR3, the DNA is TGTGCCAGCAGCTTAGCGCTGTCAGGGTGGATCCAGCCCCAGCATTTT. Translation: CASSLALSGWIQPQHF. The rearrangement links TRBV7-9 to TRBJ1-5, with D maybe TRBD1 (5 bases). Trimming stripped 0 bases from V and 7 bases from J, with 16 bases between. The germline gives CDR1 SEHNR, CDR2 FQNEAQ (reference sequence). The CDR3 contains 16 residues.

This clone was seen more than once but under ten times. The chain couples TRBV18 to TRBJ1-4; no clear D. There are 13 residues in the CDR3. Trimming removed 2 bases at V and 5 bases at J, with 6 bases between. Germline assignment: CDR1 KGHSH and CDR2 LQKENI. CDR3 in DNA: TGTGCCAGCTCACCAAGGGAGAATGAAAAACTGTTTTTT. Protein product: CASSPRENEKLFF.

The chain is built from TRBV7-9 and TRBJ2-7, with 13 positions matching TRBD2. Germline lookup yields CDR1 SEHNR and CDR2 FQNEAQ (reference sequence). V trimming: 0 bases; J trimming: 0 bases; junction bases outside the gene matches: 5. The CDR3 has 18 residues. In DNA, the CDR3 is TGTGCCAGCAGCTTAGCCGGGACTAGCGGGATTGGCTCCTACGAGCAGTACTTC. Its translation: CASSLAGTSGIGSYEQYF.

This clone was found many times. V usage is TRBV4-2 and J usage is TRBJ1-1; TRBD1 might be the D (5 bases). CDR1 and CDR2 from the germline V gene are LGHNA and YNFKEQ. The V end lost 3 bases, the J end lost 2 bases, and 22 bases lay between the germline ends. This CDR3 is 18 amino acids long. The CDR3 region has the DNA TGTGCCAGCAGCCAGGGACTCCTCCGGGCTCGAAGCAACACTGAAGCTTTCTTT. Translation gives CASSQGLLRARSNTEAFF.